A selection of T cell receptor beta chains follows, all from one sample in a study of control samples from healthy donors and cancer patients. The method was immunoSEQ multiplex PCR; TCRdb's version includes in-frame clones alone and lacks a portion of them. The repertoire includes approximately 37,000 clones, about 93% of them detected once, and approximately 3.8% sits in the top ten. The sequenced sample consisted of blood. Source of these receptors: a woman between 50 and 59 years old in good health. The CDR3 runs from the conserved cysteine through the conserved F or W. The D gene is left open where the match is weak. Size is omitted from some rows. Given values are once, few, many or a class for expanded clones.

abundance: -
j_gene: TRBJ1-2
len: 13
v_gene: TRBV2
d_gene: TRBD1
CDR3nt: TGTGCCAGCCGTACCGGGACAGACTATGGCTACACCTTC
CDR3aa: CASRTGTDYGYTF

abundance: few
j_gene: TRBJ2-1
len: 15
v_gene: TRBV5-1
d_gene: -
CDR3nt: TGCGCCAGCAGCCCCAGGTTCGGCGGGGACAATGAGCAGTTCTTC
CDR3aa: CASSPRFGGDNEQFF

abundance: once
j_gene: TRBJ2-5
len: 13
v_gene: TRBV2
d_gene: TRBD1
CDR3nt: TGTGCCAGCACTGGGACAGGCGGTGAGACCCAGTACTTC
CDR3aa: CASTGTGGETQYF

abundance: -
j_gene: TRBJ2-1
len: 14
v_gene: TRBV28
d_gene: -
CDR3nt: TGTGCCAGCAACTCGTTTGCGGTCTACAATGAGCAGTTCTTC
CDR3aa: CASNSFAVYNEQFF

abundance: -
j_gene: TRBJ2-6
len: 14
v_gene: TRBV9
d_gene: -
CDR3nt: TGTGCCAGCAGCGGAAAGGGTGGGAAGCGCGTCCTGACTTTC
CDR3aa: CASSGKGGKRVLTF

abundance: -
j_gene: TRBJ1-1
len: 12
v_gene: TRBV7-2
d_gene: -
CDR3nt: TGTGCCAGCAGCTTAAACACGACGGCGGCTTTCTTT
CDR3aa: CASSLNTTAAFF

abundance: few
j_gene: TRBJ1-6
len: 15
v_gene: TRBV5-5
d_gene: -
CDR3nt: TGTGCCAGCAGCTTGGTACAGGGAAGGTATTCACCCCTCCACTTT
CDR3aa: CASSLVQGRYSPLHF

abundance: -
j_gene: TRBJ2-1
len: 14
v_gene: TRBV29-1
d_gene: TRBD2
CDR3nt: TGCAGCGTTGAGGTAATAGCGGGGACGGTCAAACAGTTCTTC
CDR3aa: CSVEVIAGTVKQFF

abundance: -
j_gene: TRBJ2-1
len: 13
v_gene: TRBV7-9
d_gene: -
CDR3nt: TGTGCCAGCAGCCCAGGGACTTACAATGAGCAGTTCTTC
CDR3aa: CASSPGTYNEQFF

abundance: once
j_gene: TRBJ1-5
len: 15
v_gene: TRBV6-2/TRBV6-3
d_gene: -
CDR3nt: TGTGCCAGCAGTTTGGTCGGAAATAGCAATCAGCCCCAGCATTTT
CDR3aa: CASSLVGNSNQPQHF

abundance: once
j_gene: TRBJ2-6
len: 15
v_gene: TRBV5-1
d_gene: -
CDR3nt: TGCGCCAGCAGCTTGGTCGGGGCCGGGGCCAACGTCCTGACTTTC
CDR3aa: CASSLVGAGANVLTF

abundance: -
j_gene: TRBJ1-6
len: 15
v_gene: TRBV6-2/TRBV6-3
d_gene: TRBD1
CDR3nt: TGTGCCAGCAGTACACAGGGGGCGGGGAATTCACCCCTCCACTTT
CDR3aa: CASSTQGAGNSPLHF

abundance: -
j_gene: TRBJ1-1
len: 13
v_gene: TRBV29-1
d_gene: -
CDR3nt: TGCAGCGTTGTTCGGGGCTCGAACACTGAAGCTTTCTTT
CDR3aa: CSVVRGSNTEAFF

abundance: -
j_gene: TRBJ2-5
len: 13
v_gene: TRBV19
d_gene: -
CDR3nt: TGTGACCCCCGGTGGGTAGGTAGGGAGACCCAGTACTTC
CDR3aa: CDPRWVGRETQYF

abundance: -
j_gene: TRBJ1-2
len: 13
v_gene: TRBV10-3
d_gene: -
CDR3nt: TGTGCCGTGGACAAGGGGGAGGGCTATGGCTACACCTTC
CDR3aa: CAVDKGEGYGYTF

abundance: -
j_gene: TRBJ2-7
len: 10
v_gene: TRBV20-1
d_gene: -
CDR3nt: TGCAGTGCTCACCTCAACGAGCAGTACTTC
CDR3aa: CSAHLNEQYF

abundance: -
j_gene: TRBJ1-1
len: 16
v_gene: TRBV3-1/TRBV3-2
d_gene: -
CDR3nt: TGTGCCAGCAGCCTAGCCCCGGGACTCTTGAACACTGAAGCTTTCTTT
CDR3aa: CASSLAPGLLNTEAFF

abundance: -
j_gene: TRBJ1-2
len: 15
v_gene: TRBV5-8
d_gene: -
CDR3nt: TGTGCCAGCAGCTTTAGGGCCCGAGGGGACTATGGCTACACCTTC
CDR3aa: CASSFRARGDYGYTF

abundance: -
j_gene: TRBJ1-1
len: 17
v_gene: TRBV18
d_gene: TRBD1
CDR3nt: TGTGCCAGCTCACAAAACAGGGGGCCAGGGGCGGGCCCTGAAGCTTTCTTT
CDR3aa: CASSQNRGPGAGPEAFF

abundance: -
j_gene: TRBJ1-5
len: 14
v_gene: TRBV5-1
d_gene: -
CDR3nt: TGCGCCAGCAGCTCGGGGGACGTAAATCAGCCCCAGCATTTT
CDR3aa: CASSSGDVNQPQHF

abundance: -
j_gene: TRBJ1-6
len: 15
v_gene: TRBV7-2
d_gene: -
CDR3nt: TGTGCCAGCAGCTTACAGATTACGGGCGGTTCACCCCTCCACTTT
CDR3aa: CASSLQITGGSPLHF

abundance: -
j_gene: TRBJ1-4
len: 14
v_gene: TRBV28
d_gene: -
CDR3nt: TGTGCCAGCAGTTTACGAGGGGGGGGAGAAAAACTGTTTTTT
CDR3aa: CASSLRGGGEKLFF